A single sample gave rise to the 23 T cell receptor beta chains below, sequenced in a study of cytomegalovirus exposure and HLA in healthy donors. The protocol was immunoSEQ multiplex PCR, while the TCRdb copy is restricted to in-frame clones and leaves out a portion. The sample lists 59,000 or so clones; 89% were seen once. Sequences were obtained from PBMCs. These receptors were taken from a woman between 18 and 29 years old in good health and CMV-seronegative.

The chain combines TRBV5-4 with TRBJ2-7, with a weak D call TRBD2 (6 bases). The CDR3 covers 14 residues. Germline V gene data show CDR1 as SGHNT and CDR2 as YYREEE (reference sequence). With 0 bases removed from V and 3 bases from J, the gap between germline ends came to 10 bases. The CDR3 sequence: CASSLGSSDYEQYF. The CDR3 bases are TGTGCCAGCAGCTTGGGGTCTAGCGACTACGAGCAGTACTTC.

This rearrangement joins TRBV28 to TRBJ1-1, with 7 bases that match TRBD1. Germline-derived CDR1 and CDR2 are MDHEN and SYDVKM. The CDR3 is 15 residues long. Losses at the gene ends were 4 bases for V and 1 base for J; bases not matched to a gene: 6. DNA for the CDR3: TGTGCCAGCAGTTCGGGACAGAGTTCGAACACTGAAGCTTTCTTT. Amino acid sequence: CASSSGQSSNTEAFF.

The chain links TRBV4-3 to TRBJ2-5; D might be TRBD2 (5 bases). The V end lost 1 base, the J end lost 3 bases, and 15 bases lay between the germline ends. The CDR3 is made up of 16 amino acids. Germline V gene lookup returns CDR1 LGHNA and CDR2 YSLEER. CDR3 residues: CASSQGRPQGEETQYF. CDR3 DNA sequence: TGCGCCAGCAGCCAAGGGAGGCCCCAAGGCGAAGAGACCCAGTACTTC.

This clone was observed a single time. V gene TRBV28 combines with J gene TRBJ2-3, with 9 positions matching TRBD2. Germline-derived CDR1 and CDR2 are MDHEN and SYDVKM. The CDR3 length is 15 residues. J was trimmed by 6 bases and V by 5 bases; bases with no gene match: 9. The CDR3 DNA reads as TGTGCCAGCAGTCAATTTGGGCGGGAGGGGGATACGCAGTATTTT. Protein: CASSQFGREGDTQYF. Based on the CDR3 plus reference TRBV28 and TRBJ2-3, the full variable domain is DVKVTQSSRYLVKRTGEKVFLECVQDMDHENMFWYRQDPGLGLRLIYFSYDVKMKEKGDIPEGYSVSREKKERFSLILESASTNQTSMYLCASSQFGREGDTQYFGPGTRLTVL.

DNA for the CDR3: TGTGCCAGCAGTTTCGCAGGATCCTACGAGCAGTACTTC. Amino acids: CASSFAGSYEQYF. The chain links TRBV28 to TRBJ2-7; D unclear. This CDR3 has 13 residues. The germline V and J ends were trimmed by 3 bases and 1 base, with 7 bases remaining between them. CDR1 and CDR2 from the germline V gene are MDHEN and SYDVKM.

V usage is TRBV9 and J usage is TRBJ2-3; D call uncertain. The germline V gene encodes CDR1 SGDLS and CDR2 YYNGEE. This CDR3 contains 13 residues. Between the trimmed V and J ends, which lost 5 bases and 1 base, there was a span of 8 bases. The CDR3 nucleotides read TGTGCCAGCAGACCCAGCGGCACAGATACGCAGTATTTT. This encodes CASRPSGTDTQYF.

V is TRBV7-3 and J is TRBJ2-6; 7 nucleotides align to TRBD1. Germline V CDR1 and CDR2: SGHTA, FQGTGA. V lost 8 bases and J lost 0; bases outside the gene matches: 13. The CDR3 length is 18 residues. The CDR3 bases are TGTGCCAGCGCCCCGCTAGGGGGCCATACCTCTGGGGCCAACGTCCTGACTTTC. Translated, it gives CASAPLGGHTSGANVLTF.

The CDR3 DNA reads as TGTGCCAGCAGTTACGGTGGAGGGGCCGAGCAGTACTTC. Translating gives CASSYGGGAEQYF. The V call is TRBV27, the J call TRBJ2-7; a possible D gene is TRBD2 (6 bases). CDR3 length equals 13 residues. Germline CDR1 is MNHEY and CDR2 is SMNVEV (reference sequence). V was clipped by 4 bases and J by 6 bases, with 13 bases between them.

This sequence joins TRBV7-9 and TRBJ2-3, with 12 nucleotides matching TRBD2. The CDR3 is 17 residues long. The V segment lost 6 bases and the J segment 2 bases; nucleotides outside the gene matches: 9. The V gene's germline CDR1 is SEHNR and CDR2 FQNEAQ (reference sequence). The CDR3 is CASRTSGSSQTTDTQYF. The CDR3 DNA reads as TGTGCCAGCAGGACTAGCGGGAGTTCTCAAACCACAGATACGCAGTATTTT.

With respect to this clone: This same CDR3 is encoded by further DNA sequences in the sample. V gene TRBV5-1 combines with J gene TRBJ2-3, with 12 bases matching TRBD2. The V gene end was trimmed by 2 bases and the J gene end by 3 bases; junction bases not matched to a gene: 1. This CDR3 spans 15 amino acids. Germline CDR1 reads SGHRS; CDR2 reads YFSETQ. The CDR3 DNA sequence: TGCGCCAGCAGCTTACTAGCGGGAGGAACAGATACGCAGTATTTT. Its translation is CASSLLAGGTDTQYF.

This clone is medium-sized (0.01 to 0.1%) by share. Other DNA variants within this sample encode the same CDR3. The chain uses TRBV2 and TRBJ1-2; 7 bases are shared with TRBD1. The CDR3 runs to 14 residues. Trimming cost V 4 bases and J 5 bases; bases outside gene matches: 7. Germline CDR1 and CDR2: SNHLY and FYNNEI. The CDR3 spells CASSAAGTEYGYTF. The CDR3 nucleotides are TGTGCCAGCAGTGCCGCCGGGACAGAATATGGCTACACCTTC.

The V call is TRBV4-2, the J call TRBJ2-7; 9 nucleotides agree with TRBD1. This CDR3 is 15 amino acids long. V was pared by 5 bases and J by 4 bases, with 9 bases of the junction left unmatched. The V gene's germline CDR1 is LGHNA and CDR2 YNFKEQ. The CDR3 nucleotides are TGTGCCAGCAGCTCCCGGACAGGGGCTCTGTACGAGCAGTACTTC. Translation: CASSSRTGALYEQYF.

The rearrangement joins TRBV19 to TRBJ1-5; D unclear. Per germline, CDR1 LNHDA and CDR2 SQIVND (reference sequence). This CDR3 region has 13 residues. Trimming removed 4 bases at V and 0 bases at J, with 4 bases between. The DNA of the CDR3 is TGTGCCAGTAGTACCAGTAGCAATCAGCCCCAGCATTTT. It translates to CASSTSSNQPQHF.

This sequence joins TRBV2 and TRBJ2-3, with TRBD2 as a possible D gene (5 bases). CDR3 length: 13 amino acids. Deletions cut 7 bases from V and 2 bases from J, with 10 bases between. Germline CDR1 reads SNHLY; CDR2 reads FYNNEI. The CDR3 sequence: CASKSGITDTQYF. CDR3 coding DNA: TGTGCCAGCAAGTCGGGGATCACAGATACGCAGTATTTT. The whole variable domain, remainder taken from reference TRBV2 and TRBJ2-3, is EPEVTQTPSHQVTQMGQEVILRCVPISNHLYFYWYRQILGQKVEFLVSFYNNEISEKSEIFDDQFSVERPDGSNFTLKIRSTKLEDSAMYFCASKSGITDTQYFGPGTRLTVL.

The chain is built from TRBV27 and TRBJ2-5, with D maybe TRBD2 (6 bases). The V and J ends lost 6 bases and 1 base respectively, with 15 bases between them. This CDR3 contains 15 residues. Germline lookup yields CDR1 MNHEY and CDR2 SMNVEV (reference sequence). The chain's CDR3 is CASSQEGRGQETQYF. The CDR3 region has the DNA TGTGCCAGCAGCCAGGAGGGCCGAGGCCAAGAGACCCAGTACTTC.

This rearrangement joins TRBV29-1 to TRBJ2-1; D may be TRBD1 (7 bases). Germline CDR1 and CDR2: SQVTM and ANQGSEA. The CDR3 runs to 12 residues. With 8 bases removed from V and 11 bases from J, the gap between germline ends came to 19 bases. CDR3: CSMRGETGKQFF. The CDR3 nucleotides read TGCAGCATGAGGGGGGAGACAGGGAAGCAGTTCTTC.

This chain joins TRBV5-6 and TRBJ1-1; 7 bases line up with TRBD1. The CDR3 covers 15 residues. The V gene end was trimmed by 0 bases and the J gene end by 0 bases; junction bases not matched to a gene: 2. The germline V gene has CDR1 SGHDT and CDR2 YYEEEE. The CDR3, as DNA: TGTGCCAGCAGCTTGGGGACAGGACTGAACACTGAAGCTTTCTTT. It yields the protein CASSLGTGLNTEAFF.

This chain links TRBV6-1 with TRBJ1-1; no definite D call. This CDR3 contains 15 residues. CDR1 is MNHNS and CDR2 is SASEGT in the germline V gene. The V end was cut by 2 bases, the J end by 0 bases, with 10 bases between. CDR3 protein: CASSESRVLNTEAFF. The CDR3 DNA follows: TGTGCCAGCAGTGAATCAAGAGTACTGAACACTGAAGCTTTCTTT.

CDR3: CASSQPGQGYREQYF. CDR3 nucleotide sequence: TGTGCCAGCAGCCAACCGGGACAGGGTTATAGAGAGCAGTACTTC. This chain connects TRBV27 to TRBJ2-7; 9 bases are shared with TRBD1. Germline-derived CDR1 and CDR2 are MNHEY and SMNVEV (reference sequence). The CDR3 extends over 15 amino acids. Germline trimming cut 6 bases from V and 7 bases from J; bases unmatched to any gene: 13.

J is TRBJ2-1 and V is TRBV27; TRBD2 aligns across 7 bases. The V gene's germline CDR1 is MNHEY and CDR2 SMNVEV (reference sequence). CDR3 length equals 14 residues. Losses at the gene ends were 7 bases for V and 9 bases for J; bases not matched to a gene: 12. Here the CDR3 reads CASTLAAGVSEQFF. In DNA form, the CDR3 reads TGTGCCAGCACCCTCGCCGCGGGAGTAAGTGAGCAGTTCTTC.

This sequence joins TRBV6-5 and TRBJ2-7; tentatively, D is TRBD2 (6 bases). Trimming removed 0 bases from V and 6 bases from J, with 9 bases in between. The CDR3 has 13 amino acids. From germline, CDR1 is MNHEY and CDR2 SVGAGI. CDR3 bases: TGTGCCAGCAGTTACTCTGCGGGGAGCGAGCAGTACTTC. Amino acids: CASSYSAGSEQYF.

The CDR3: CASSSRTSGWDTGELFF. CDR3 DNA sequence: TGTGCCAGCAGCTCCCGAACTAGCGGGTGGGACACCGGGGAGCTGTTTTTT. J is TRBJ2-2 and V is TRBV7-9; TRBD2 agrees at 9 bases. The germline V gene has CDR1 SEHNR and CDR2 FQNEAQ (reference sequence). The CDR3 has 17 residues. Germline trimming cut 4 bases from V and 3 bases from J; bases unmatched to any gene: 9. Based on the CDR3 plus reference TRBV7-9 and TRBJ2-2, the full variable domain is DTGVSQNPRHKITKRGQNVTFRCDPISEHNRLYWYRQTLGQGPEFLTYFQNEAQLEKSRLLSDRFSAERPKGSFSTLEIQRTEQGDSAMYLCASSSRTSGWDTGELFFGEGSRLTVL.

This clone has just a few counts. The V call is TRBV6-4, the J call TRBJ2-3; a weak D match, TRBD2 (6 bases). This CDR3 region has 11 residues. From germline, CDR1 is MRHNA and CDR2 SNTAGT. CDR3 nucleotides: TGTGCAGGAGGGGGCACAGATACGCAGTATTTT. Amino acid sequence: CAGGGTDTQYF.